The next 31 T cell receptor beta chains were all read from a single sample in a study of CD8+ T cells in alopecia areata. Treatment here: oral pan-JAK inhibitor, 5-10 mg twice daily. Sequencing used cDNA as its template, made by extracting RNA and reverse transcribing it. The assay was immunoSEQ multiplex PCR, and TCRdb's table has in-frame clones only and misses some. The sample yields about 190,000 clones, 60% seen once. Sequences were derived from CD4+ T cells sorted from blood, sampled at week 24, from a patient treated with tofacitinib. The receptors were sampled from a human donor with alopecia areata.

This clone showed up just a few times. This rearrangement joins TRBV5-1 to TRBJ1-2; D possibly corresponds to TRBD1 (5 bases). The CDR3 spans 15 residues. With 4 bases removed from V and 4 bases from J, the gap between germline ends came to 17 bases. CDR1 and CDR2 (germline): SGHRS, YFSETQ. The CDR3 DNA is TGCGCCAGCAGCCAACTGGCGACAGATCCCTATGGCTACACCTTC. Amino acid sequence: CASSQLATDPYGYTF.

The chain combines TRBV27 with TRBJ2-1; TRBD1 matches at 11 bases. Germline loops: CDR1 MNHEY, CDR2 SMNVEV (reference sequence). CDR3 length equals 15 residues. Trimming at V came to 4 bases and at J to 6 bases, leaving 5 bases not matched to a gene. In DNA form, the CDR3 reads TGTGCCAGCAGTTCGGGGACAGGGGGGCCCAATGAGCAGTTCTTC. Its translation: CASSSGTGGPNEQFF.

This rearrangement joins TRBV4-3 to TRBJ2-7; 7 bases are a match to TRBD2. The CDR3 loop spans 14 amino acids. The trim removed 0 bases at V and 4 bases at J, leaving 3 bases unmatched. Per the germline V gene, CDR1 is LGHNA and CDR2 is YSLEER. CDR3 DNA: TGCGCCAGCAGCCAAGAGGTCGGGAGGTACGAGCAGTACTTC. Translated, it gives CASSQEVGRYEQYF.

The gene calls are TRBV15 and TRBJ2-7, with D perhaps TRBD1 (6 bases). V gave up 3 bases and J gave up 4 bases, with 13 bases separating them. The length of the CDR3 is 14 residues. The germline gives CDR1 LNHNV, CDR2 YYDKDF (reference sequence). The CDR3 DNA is TGTGCCACCAGCAGGGGCAGGGGATTTTACGAGCAGTACTTC. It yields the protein CATSRGRGFYEQYF.

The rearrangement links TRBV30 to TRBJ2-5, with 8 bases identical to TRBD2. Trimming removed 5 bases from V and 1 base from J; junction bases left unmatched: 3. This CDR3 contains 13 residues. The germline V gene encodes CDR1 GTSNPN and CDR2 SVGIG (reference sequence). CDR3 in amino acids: CAWGTSFQETQYF. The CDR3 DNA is TGTGCCTGGGGGACTAGTTTCCAAGAGACCCAGTACTTC.

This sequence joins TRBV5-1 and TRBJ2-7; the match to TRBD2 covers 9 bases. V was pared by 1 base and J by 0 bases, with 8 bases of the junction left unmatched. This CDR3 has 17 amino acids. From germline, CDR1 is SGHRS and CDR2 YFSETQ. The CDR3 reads CASSLSSSGANSYEQYF. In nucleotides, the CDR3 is TGCGCCAGCAGCTTGTCGTCTAGCGGGGCTAACTCCTACGAGCAGTACTTC.

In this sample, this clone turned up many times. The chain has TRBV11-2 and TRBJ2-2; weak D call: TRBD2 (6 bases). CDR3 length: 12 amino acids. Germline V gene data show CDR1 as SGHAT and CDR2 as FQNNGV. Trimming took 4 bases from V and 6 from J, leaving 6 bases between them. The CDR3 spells CASSSSAGELFF. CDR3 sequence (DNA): TGTGCCAGCAGCTCTAGCGCCGGGGAGCTGTTTTTT.

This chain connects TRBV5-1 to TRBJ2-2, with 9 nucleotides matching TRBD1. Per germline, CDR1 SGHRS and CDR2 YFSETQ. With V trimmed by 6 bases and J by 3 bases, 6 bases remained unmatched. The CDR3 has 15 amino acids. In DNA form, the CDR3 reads TGCGCCAGCACCGTGGACAGGGGAGACACCGGGGAGCTGTTTTTT. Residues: CASTVDRGDTGELFF.

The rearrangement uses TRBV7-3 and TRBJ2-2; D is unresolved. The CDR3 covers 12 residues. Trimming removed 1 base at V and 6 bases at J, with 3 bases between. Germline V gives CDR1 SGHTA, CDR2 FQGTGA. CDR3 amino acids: CASSLMPGELFF. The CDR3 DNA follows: TGTGCCAGCAGCTTAATGCCCGGGGAGCTGTTTTTT.

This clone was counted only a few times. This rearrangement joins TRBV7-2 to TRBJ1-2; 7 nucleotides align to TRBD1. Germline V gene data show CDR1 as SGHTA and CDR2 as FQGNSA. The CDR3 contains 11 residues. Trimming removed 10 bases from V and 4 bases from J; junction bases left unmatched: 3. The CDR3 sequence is CATGTAYGYTF. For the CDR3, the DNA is TGTGCCACCGGGACAGCCTATGGCTACACCTTC. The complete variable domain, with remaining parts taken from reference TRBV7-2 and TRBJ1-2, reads GAGVSQSPSNKVTEKGKDVELRCDPISGHTALYWYRQSLGQGLEFLIYFQGNSAPDKSGLPSDRFSAERTGGSVSTLTIQRTQQEDSAVYLCATGTAYGYTFGSGTRLTVV.

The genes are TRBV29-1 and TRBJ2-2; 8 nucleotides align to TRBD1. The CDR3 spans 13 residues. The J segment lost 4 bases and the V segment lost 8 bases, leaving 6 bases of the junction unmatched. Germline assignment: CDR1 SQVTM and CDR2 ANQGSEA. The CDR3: CSTGTGGTGELFF. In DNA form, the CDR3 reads TGCAGCACCGGGACAGGAGGCACCGGGGAGCTGTTTTTT.

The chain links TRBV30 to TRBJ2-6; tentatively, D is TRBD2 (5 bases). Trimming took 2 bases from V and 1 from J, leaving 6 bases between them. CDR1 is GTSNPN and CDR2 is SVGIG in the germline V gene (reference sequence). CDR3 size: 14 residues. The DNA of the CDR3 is TGTGCCTGGAGTCGGACTTCTGGGGCCAACGTCCTGACTTTC. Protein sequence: CAWSRTSGANVLTF.

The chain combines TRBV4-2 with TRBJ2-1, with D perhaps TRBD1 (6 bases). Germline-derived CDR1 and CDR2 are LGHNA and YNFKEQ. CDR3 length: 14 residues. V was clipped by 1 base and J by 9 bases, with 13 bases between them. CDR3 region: CASSQAGERAEQFF. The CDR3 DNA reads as TGTGCCAGCAGCCAAGCAGGGGAAAGGGCTGAGCAGTTCTTC.

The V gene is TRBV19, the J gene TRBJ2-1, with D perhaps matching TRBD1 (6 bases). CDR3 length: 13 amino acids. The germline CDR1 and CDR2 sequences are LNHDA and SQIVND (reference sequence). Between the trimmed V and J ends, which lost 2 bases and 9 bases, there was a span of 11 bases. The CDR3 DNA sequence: TGTGCCAGTAGTATAAGGACAGCTCTTGAGCAGTTCTTC. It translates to CASSIRTALEQFF.

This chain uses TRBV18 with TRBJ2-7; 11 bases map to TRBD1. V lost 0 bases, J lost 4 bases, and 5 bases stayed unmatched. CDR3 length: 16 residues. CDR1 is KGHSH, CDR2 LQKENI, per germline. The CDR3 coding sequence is TGTGCCAGCTCACCACCCGTCGGACAGGGGGCTTACGAGCAGTACTTC. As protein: CASSPPVGQGAYEQYF.

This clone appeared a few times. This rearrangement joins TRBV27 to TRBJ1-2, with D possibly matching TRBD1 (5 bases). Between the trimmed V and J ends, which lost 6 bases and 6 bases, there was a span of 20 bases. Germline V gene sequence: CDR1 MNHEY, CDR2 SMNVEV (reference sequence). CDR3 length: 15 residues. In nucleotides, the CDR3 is TGTGCCAGCAGACTTTTGACAGACACCCTCCATGGCTACACCTTC. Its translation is CASRLLTDTLHGYTF.

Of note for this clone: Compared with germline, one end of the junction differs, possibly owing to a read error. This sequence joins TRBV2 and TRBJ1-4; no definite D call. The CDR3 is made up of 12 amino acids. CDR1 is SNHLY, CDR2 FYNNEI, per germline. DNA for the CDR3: TGTGCCAGCCACGGTGGGTCCGGAGTTTGTGTTTTT. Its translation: CASHGGSGVCVF.

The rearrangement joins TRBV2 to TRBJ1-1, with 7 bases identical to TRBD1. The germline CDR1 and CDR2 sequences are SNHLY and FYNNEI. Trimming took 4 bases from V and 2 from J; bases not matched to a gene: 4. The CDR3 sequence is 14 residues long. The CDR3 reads CASSVDRANTEAFF. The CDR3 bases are TGTGCCAGCAGTGTCGACAGGGCCAACACTGAAGCTTTCTTT.

The CDR3 DNA follows: TGTGCCTGGAGTGTTAGGACGACGAACACCGGGGAGCTGTTTTTT. Translation: CAWSVRTTNTGELFF. The chain links TRBV30 to TRBJ2-2, with D unresolved. V lost 0 bases and J 0 bases, leaving 8 bases between the germline ends. Germline assignment: CDR1 GTSNPN and CDR2 SVGIG (reference sequence). The CDR3 extends over 15 amino acids.

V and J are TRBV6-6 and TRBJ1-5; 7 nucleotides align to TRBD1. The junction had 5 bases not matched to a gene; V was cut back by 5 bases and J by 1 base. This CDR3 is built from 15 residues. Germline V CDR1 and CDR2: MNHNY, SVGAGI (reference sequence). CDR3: CASSPGTASNQPQHF. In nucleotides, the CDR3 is TGTGCCAGCAGTCCCGGGACAGCCAGCAATCAGCCCCAGCATTTT.

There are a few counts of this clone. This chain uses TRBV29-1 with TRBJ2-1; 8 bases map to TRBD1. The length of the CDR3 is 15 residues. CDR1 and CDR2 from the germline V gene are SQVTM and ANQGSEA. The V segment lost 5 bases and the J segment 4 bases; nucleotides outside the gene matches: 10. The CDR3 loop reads CSVLDRDRQYNEQFF. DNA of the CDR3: TGCAGCGTTCTGGACCGGGACAGGCAGTACAATGAGCAGTTCTTC.

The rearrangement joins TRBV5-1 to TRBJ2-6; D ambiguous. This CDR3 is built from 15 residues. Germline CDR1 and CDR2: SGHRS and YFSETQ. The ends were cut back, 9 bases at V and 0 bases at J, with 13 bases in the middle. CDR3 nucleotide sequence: TGCGCCACCCCCGGGTCCTACTCTGGGGCCAACGTCCTGACTTTC. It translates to CATPGSYSGANVLTF.

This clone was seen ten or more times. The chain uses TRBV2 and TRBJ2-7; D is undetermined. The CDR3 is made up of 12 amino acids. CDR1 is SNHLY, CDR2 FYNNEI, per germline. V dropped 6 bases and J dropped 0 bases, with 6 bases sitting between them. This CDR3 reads CASRLFSYEQYF. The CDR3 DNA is TGTGCCAGCAGACTGTTCTCCTACGAGCAGTACTTC.

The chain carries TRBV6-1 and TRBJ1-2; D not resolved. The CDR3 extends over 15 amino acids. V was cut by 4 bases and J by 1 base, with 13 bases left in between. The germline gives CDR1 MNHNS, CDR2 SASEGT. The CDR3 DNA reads TGTGCCAGCAGTGTCTTCATGCAGAGTAACTATGGCTACACCTTC. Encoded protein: CASSVFMQSNYGYTF.

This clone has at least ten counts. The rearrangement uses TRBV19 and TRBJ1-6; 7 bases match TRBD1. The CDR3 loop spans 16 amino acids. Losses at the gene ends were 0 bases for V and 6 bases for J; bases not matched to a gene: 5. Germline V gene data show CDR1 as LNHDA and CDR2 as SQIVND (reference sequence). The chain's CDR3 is CASSIDPRQGNSPLHF. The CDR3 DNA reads TGTGCCAGTAGTATAGATCCTCGACAGGGTAATTCACCCCTCCACTTT.

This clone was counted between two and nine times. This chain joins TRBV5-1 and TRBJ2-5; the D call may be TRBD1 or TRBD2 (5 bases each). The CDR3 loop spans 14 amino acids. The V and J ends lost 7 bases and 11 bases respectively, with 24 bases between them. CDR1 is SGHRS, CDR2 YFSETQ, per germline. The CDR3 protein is CASRYFVGTEEQYF. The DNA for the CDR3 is TGCGCCAGCCGCTACTTCGTTGGGACGGAGGAGCAGTACTTC. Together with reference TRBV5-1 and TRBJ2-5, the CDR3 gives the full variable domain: KAGVTQTPRYLIKTRGQQVTLSCSPISGHRSVSWYQQTPGQGLQFLFEYFSETQRNKGNFPGRFSGRQFSNSRSEMNVSTLELGDSALYLCASRYFVGTEEQYFGPGTRLLVL.

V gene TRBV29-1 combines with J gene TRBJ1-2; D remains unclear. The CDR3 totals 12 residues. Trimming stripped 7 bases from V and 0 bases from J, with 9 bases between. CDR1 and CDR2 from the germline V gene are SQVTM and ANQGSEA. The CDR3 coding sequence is TGCAGCGCCCAGGAGTCTAACTATGGCTACACCTTC. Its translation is CSAQESNYGYTF. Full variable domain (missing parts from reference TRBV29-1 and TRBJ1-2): SAVISQKPSRDICQRGTSLTIQCQVDSQVTMMFWYRQQPGQSLTLIATANQGSEATYESGFVIDKFPISRPNLTFSTLTVSNMSPEDSSIYLCSAQESNYGYTFGSGTRLTVV.

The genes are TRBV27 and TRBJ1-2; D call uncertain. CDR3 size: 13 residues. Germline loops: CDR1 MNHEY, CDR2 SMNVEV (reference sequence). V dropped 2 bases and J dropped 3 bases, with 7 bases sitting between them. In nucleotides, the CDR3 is TGTGCCAGCAGTTTAAAGGCGGACTATGGCTACACCTTC. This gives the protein CASSLKADYGYTF.

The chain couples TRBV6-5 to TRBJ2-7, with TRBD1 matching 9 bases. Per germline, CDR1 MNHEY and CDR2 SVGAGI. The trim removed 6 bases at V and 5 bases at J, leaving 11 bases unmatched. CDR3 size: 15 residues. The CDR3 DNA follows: TGTGCCAGCAGAAGGCTAGGACAGGGGAAGCACGAGCAGTACTTC. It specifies CASRRLGQGKHEQYF.

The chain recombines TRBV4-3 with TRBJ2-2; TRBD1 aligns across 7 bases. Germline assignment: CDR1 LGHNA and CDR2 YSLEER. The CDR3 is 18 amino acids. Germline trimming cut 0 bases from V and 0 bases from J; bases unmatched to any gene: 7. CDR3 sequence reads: CASSQEVGTVPNTGELFF. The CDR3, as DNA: TGCGCCAGCAGCCAAGAGGTCGGGACAGTTCCGAACACCGGGGAGCTGTTTTTT.

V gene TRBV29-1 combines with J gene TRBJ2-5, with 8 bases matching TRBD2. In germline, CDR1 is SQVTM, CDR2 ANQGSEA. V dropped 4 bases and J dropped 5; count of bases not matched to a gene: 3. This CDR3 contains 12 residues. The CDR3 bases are TGCAGCGTTGTAGCGGGGACGGAGACCCAGTACTTC. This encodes CSVVAGTETQYF.